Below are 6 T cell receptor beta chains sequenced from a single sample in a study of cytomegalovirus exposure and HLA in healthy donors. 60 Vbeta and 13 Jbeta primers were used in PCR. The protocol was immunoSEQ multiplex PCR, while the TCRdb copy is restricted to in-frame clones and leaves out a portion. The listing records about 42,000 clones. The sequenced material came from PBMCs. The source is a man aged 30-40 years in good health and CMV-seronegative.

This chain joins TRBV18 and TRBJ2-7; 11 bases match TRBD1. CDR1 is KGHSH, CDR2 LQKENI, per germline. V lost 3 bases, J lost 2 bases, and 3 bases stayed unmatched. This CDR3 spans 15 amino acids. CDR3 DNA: TGTGCCAGCTCACCGGGGACAGGGGGTCCCTACGAGCAGTACTTC. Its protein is CASSPGTGGPYEQYF.

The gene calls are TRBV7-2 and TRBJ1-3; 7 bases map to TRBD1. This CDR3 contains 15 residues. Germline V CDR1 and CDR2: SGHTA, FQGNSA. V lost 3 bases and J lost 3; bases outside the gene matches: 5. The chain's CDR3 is CASSFYRGGGNTIYF. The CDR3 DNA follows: TGTGCCAGCAGCTTCTACAGGGGAGGTGGAAACACCATATATTTT.

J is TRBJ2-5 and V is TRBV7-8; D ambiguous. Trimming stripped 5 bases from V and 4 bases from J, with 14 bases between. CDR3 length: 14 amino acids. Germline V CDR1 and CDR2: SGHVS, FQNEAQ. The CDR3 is CASSQAQRPETQYF. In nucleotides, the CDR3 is TGTGCCAGCAGCCAAGCGCAGAGGCCAGAGACCCAGTACTTC. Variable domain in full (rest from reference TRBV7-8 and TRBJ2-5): GAGVSQSPRYKVAKRGQDVALRCDPISGHVSLFWYQQALGQGPEFLTYFQNEAQLDKSGLPSDRFFAERPEGSVSTLKIQRTQQEDSAVYLCASSQAQRPETQYFGPGTRLLVL.

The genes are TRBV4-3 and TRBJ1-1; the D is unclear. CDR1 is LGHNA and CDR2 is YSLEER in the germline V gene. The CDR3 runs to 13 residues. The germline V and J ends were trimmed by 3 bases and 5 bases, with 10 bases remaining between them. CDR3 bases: TGCGCCAGCAGCCAGGTTTTGCGTACTGAAGCTTTCTTT. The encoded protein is CASSQVLRTEAFF.

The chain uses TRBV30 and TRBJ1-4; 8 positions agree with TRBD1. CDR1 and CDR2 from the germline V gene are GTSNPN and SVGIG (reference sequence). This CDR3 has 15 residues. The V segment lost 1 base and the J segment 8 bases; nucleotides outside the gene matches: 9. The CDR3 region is CAWSGRTGRREKLFF. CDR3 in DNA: TGTGCCTGGAGTGGGAGGACAGGGCGAAGAGAAAAACTGTTTTTT.

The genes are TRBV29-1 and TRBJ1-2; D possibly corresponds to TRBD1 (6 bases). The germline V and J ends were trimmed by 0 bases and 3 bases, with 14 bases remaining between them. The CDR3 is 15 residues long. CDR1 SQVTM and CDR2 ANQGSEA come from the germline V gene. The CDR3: CSVEDPWPGDYGYTF. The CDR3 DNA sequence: TGCAGCGTTGAAGATCCCTGGCCAGGGGACTATGGCTACACCTTC.